This T cell receptor (beta chain) appears in the sequencing data of a study of cytomegalovirus exposure and HLA in healthy donors. Germline values: CDR1 SGHRS, CDR2 YFSETQ. The CDR3 sequence is 13 residues long. Trimming removed 3 bases from V and 8 bases from J; junction bases left unmatched: 2. The PCR employed 60 Vbeta primers together with 13 Jbeta primers. Authors' methods: A later analysis counted around 80 million unique TCR beta chains, roughly 11 million shared. Data came from immunoSEQ multiplex PCR; TCRdb stores just in-frame clones and leaves some out. That table is the source of V, J and clone size, and D and trimming were worked out from the DNA. The sample lists under 200,000 clones, 80% occurring once.

The source of this sequence is a man aged 25 to 40 in good health and CMV-seronegative. The gene calls are TRBV5-1 and TRBJ2-1; 10 nucleotides agree with TRBD1. The sample consisted of PBMCs. The CDR3 here is CASSWTGGDEQFF. Here the CDR3 DNA reads TGCGCCAGCAGCTGGACAGGGGGGGATGAGCAGTTCTTC.